The subject of this entry is one T cell receptor beta chain. Participants spanned ages about 18 to 100 years and resided in fewer than 30 US areas. Exposed enrollees encountered a COVID-19 case at some point within 2 weeks before study entry. The sample belongs to a study of blood T cell repertoires in COVID-19. In the authors' workflow: Cell counts per sample came from amplifying reference gene primers. This table comes from immunoSEQ multiplex PCR, and its TCRdb copy is limited to in-frame clones, with some not included. That table gives V, J and clone size, and the DNA gave D and trimming. The sample lists a few hundred thousand clones, about 90% occurring once. Sample: PBMCs or T cells enriched from blood (not recorded which). The origin of this receptor is a young man who had been exposed to COVID-19.

CDR3: CASSEWSGYQPQHF. Written as DNA, the CDR3 is TGTGCCAGCAGTGAATGGTCAGGTTATCAGCCCCAGCATTTT. V and J are TRBV2 and TRBJ1-5; D is unresolved. Looked up from germline, CDR1 is SNHLY and CDR2 is FYNNEI. This CDR3 comprises 14 residues. Trimming cost V 2 bases and J 5 bases, with 10 bases left between them.